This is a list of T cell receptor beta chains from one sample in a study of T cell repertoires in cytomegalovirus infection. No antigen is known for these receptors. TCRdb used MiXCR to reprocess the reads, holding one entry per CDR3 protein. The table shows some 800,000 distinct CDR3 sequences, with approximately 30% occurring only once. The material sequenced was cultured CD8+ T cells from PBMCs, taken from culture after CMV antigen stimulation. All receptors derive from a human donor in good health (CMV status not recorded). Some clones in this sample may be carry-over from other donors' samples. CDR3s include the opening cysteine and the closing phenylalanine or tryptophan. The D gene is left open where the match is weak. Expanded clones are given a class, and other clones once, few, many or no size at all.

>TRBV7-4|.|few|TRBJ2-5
CASSLLTGSTKETQYF
TGTGCCAGCAGCTTACTAACAGGGTCCACCAAAGAGACCCAGTACTTC
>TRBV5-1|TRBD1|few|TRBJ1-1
CASSEGQDLNTEAFF
TGCGCCAGCAGCGAGGGACAGGATCTGAACACTGAAGCTTTCTTT
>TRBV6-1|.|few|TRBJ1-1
CASRGQAFF
TGTGCCAGCAGGGGACAAGCTTTCTTT
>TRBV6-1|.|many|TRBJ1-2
CASSWGGFEGGVDGYTF
TGTGCCAGCAGTTGGGGGGGATTTGAGGGCGGCGTGGATGGCTACACCTTC
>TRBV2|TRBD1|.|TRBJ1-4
CASSRTGAEEKLFF
TGTGCCAGCAGTAGGACAGGGGCAGAAGAAAAACTGTTTTTT
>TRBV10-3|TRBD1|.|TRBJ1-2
CAIEGDRTNGYTF
TGTGCCATCGAAGGGGACAGGACGAACGGCTACACCTTC
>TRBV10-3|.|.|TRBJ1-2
CAIPSYPPNYGYTF
TGTGCCATCCCATCCTACCCCCCTAACTATGGCTACACCTTC
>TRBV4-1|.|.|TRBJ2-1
CASSQTRSSYNEQFF
TGCGCCAGCAGCCAGACCAGGAGCTCCTACAATGAGCAGTTCTTC
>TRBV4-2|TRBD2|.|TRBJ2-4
CASSQGPGGGLNIQYF
TGTGCCAGCAGCCAAGGTCCCGGGGGGGGCTTAAACATTCAGTACTTC
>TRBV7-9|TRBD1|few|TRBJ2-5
CASRPRGLETQYF
TGTGCCAGCAGACCCAGGGGGCTGGAGACCCAGTACTTC
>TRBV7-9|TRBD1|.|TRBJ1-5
CASSLATGNQPQHF
TGTGCCAGCAGCTTAGCGACAGGGAATCAGCCCCAGCATTTT
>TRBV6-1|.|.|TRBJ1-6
CASSEVVFGSPLHF
TGTGCCAGCAGTGAAGTGGTATTTGGCTCACCCCTCCACTTT
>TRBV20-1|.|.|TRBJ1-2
CSARAQDSF
TGCAGTGCTAGAGCACAGGACTCCTTC
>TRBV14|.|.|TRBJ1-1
CASSGGAGTYTEAFF
TGTGCCAGCAGCGGGGGGGCAGGAACTTACACTGAAGCTTTCTTT
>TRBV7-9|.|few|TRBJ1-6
CASSPRASSYNSPLHF
TGTGCCAGCAGCCCGCGGGCTAGCTCCTATAATTCACCCCTCCACTTT
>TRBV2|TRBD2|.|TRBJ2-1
CASIKRGDNEQFF
TGTGCCAGCATCAAGCGGGGGGACAATGAGCAGTTCTTC
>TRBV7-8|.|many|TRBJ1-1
CASSLKGSEAFF
TGTGCCAGCAGCTTAAAAGGTTCTGAAGCTTTCTTT
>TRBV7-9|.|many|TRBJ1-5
CASSLGPLNQPQHF
TGTGCCAGCAGCTTAGGGCCTCTCAATCAGCCCCAGCATTTT
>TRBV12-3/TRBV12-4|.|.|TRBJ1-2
CASSFPPRDGYTF
TGTGCCAGCAGTTTCCCGCCCAGGGATGGCTACACCTTC
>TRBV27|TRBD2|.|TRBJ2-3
CASSLSPGLAGGSSTDTQYF
TGTGCCAGCAGTTTATCGCCGGGACTAGCGGGGGGCTCTAGCACAGATACGCAGTATTTT
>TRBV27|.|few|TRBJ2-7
CASGLVGYHEQYF
TGTGCCAGCGGTCTTGTAGGGTACCACGAGCAGTACTTC
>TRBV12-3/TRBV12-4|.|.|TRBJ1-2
CASSPWGAGGANYGYTF
TGTGCCAGCAGCCCTTGGGGCGCCGGAGGCGCTAACTATGGCTACACCTTC
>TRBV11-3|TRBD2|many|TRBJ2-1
CASRGGLAGGPGTYNEQFF
TGTGCCAGCAGGGGGGGACTAGCGGGAGGCCCCGGGACCTACAATGAGCAGTTCTTC
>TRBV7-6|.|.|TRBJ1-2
CASSLGQEGSGYTF
TGTGCCAGCAGCTTGGGCCAGGAGGGGAGCGGCTACACCTTC
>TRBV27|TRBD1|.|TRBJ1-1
CASSFGTGATEAFF
TGTGCCAGCAGTTTTGGGACAGGGGCCACTGAAGCTTTCTTT
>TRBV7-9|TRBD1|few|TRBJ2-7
CASSTDRDRGYEQYF
TGTGCCAGCAGCACCGACCGGGACAGGGGATACGAGCAGTACTTC
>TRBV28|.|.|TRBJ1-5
CASSLHRHSGNQPQHF
TGTGCCAGCAGTTTACACAGGCATAGCGGCAATCAGCCCCAGCATTTT
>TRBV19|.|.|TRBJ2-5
CASGGGRRWDQETQYF
TGTGCCAGTGGGGGGGGCCGGCGGTGGGATCAAGAGACCCAGTACTTC
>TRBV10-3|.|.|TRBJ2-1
CAISEGRRGYNEQFF
TGTGCCATCAGTGAAGGAAGAAGGGGTTACAATGAGCAGTTCTTC
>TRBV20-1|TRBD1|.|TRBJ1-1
CSARDRGQLNTEAFF
TGCAGTGCTAGAGATCGGGGACAGCTGAACACTGAAGCTTTCTTT
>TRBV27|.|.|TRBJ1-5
CASSLQAYQPQHF
TGTGCCAGCAGTTTACAGGCGTATCAGCCCCAGCATTTT
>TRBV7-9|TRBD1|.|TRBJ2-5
CATTRTGVPETQYF
TGTGCCACCACCCGGACAGGGGTTCCGGAGACCCAGTACTTC
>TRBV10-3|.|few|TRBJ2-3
CAISEPNTDTQYF
TGTGCCATCAGTGAGCCAAACACAGATACGCAGTATTTT
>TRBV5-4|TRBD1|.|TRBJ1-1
CASSWTGVDTEAFF
TGTGCCAGCAGCTGGACAGGGGTAGACACTGAAGCTTTCTTT
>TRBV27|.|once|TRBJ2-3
CASREEGGPGDTQYF
TGTGCCAGCAGAGAAGAGGGGGGGCCGGGCGATACGCAGTATTTT
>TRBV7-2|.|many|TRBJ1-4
CASSASSATNEKLFF
TGTGCCAGCAGCGCCAGCTCTGCAACTAATGAAAAACTGTTTTTT
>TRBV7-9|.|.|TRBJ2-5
CASSFSSSETQYF
TGTGCCAGCAGCTTTAGTAGCAGCGAGACCCAGTACTTC
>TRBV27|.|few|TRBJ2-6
CASSLIASGANVLTF
TGTGCCAGCAGTTTAATAGCCTCTGGGGCCAACGTCCTGACTTTC
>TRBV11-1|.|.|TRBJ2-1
CASSWEFVYNEQFF
TGTGCCAGCAGCTGGGAATTTGTCTACAATGAGCAGTTCTTC
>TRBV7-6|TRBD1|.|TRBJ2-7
CASSPTGAREQYF
TGTGCCAGCAGCCCGACAGGGGCAAGGGAGCAGTACTTC
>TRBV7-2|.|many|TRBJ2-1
CASSFVAINEQFF
TGTGCCAGCAGCTTTGTGGCTATCAATGAGCAGTTCTTC
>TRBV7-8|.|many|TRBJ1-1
CASSLFPEGGETSMNTEAFF
TGTGCCAGCAGCTTATTCCCGGAAGGAGGCGAGACCTCTATGAACACTGAAGCTTTCTTT
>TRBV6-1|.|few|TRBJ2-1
CASRQGSSSYNEQFF
TGTGCCAGCAGACAGGGTTCGAGCTCCTACAATGAGCAGTTCTTC
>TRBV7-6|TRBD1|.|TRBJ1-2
CASSLEDREAIDGYGYTF
TGTGCCAGCAGCTTAGAAGACAGGGAGGCGATTGATGGCTATGGCTACACCTTC
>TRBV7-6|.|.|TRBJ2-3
CASSLAGNTEEADTQYF
TGTGCCAGCAGCTTAGCTGGGAACACGGAGGAGGCAGATACGCAGTATTTT
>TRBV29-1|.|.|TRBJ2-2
CSVDVLGTNTGELFF
TGCAGCGTTGACGTGCTGGGGACGAACACCGGGGAGCTGTTTTTT